This T cell receptor (beta chain) emerged from a study of blood T cells in healthy people across ages. Russia was home to the donors, healthy Caucasian individuals aged roughly 6 to 90. A second about 7 to 11 cycle PCR used barcoded and J-beta primers. TCRdb re-analysed the 5' RACE reads in MiXCR, keeping a single row per CDR3 protein. This table holds about 810,000 distinct CDR3 sequences, under 40% found once. Looked up from germline, CDR1 is MGHRA and CDR2 is YSYEKL. The germline V and J ends were trimmed by 1 base and 5 bases, with 14 bases remaining between them. The CDR3 covers 15 residues. Sequencing was done on a sample of blood. This receptor was identified in a young man in good health. The chain has TRBV4-1 and TRBJ1-2, with D tentatively TRBD1 (6 bases). The CDR3: CASSQVYGRGYGYTF. The CDR3, as DNA: TGCGCCAGCAGCCAAGTATACGGCAGGGGTTATGGCTACACCTTC.